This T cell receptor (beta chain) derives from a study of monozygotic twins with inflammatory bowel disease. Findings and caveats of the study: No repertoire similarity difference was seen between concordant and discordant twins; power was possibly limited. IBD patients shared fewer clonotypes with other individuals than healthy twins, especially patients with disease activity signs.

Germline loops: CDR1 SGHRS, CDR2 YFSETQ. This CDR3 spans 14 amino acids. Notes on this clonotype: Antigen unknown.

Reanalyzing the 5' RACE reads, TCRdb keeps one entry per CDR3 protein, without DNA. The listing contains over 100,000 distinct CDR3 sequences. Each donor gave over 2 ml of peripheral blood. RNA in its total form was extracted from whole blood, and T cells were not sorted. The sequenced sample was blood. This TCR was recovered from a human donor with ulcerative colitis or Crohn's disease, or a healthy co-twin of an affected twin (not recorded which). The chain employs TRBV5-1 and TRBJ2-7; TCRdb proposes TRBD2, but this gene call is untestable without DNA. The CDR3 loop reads CASSLVSGEGEQYF.